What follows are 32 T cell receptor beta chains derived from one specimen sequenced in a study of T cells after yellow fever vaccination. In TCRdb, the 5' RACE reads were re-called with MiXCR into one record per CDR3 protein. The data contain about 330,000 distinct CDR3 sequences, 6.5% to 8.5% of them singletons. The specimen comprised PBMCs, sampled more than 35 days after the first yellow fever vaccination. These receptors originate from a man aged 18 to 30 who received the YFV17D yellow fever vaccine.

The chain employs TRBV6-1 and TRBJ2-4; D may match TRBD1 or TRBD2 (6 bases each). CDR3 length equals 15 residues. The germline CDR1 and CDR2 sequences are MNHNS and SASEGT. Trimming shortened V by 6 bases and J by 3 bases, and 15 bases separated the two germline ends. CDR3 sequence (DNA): TGTGCCAGCAGGCGCGCGGGACAAGGCAAAAACATTCAGTACTTC. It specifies CASRRAGQGKNIQYF.

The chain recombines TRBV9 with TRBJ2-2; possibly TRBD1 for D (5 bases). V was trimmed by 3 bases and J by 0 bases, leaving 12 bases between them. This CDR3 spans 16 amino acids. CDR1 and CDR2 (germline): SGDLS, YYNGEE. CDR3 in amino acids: CASSGASGTNTGELFF. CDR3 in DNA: TGTGCCAGCAGCGGAGCGTCAGGGACGAACACCGGGGAGCTGTTTTTT.

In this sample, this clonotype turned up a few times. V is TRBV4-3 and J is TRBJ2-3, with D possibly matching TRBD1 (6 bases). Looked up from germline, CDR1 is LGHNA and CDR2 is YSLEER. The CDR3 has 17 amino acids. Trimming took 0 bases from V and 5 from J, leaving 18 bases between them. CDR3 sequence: CASSQDGPGAMGDTQYF. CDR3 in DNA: TGCGCCAGCAGCCAAGACGGGCCAGGGGCGATGGGAGATACGCAGTATTTT.

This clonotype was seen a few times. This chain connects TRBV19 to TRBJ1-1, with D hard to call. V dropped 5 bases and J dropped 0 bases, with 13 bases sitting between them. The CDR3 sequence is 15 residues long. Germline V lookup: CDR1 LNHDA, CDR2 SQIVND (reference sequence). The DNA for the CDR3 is TGTGCCAGTAGTTCCTCGCATACTATGAACACTGAAGCTTTCTTT. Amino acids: CASSSSHTMNTEAFF.

The CDR3 nucleotides read TGTGCCAGCAGCTTGGCCGCGAGCTACGAGCAGTACTTC. Its protein is CASSLAASYEQYF. The rearrangement uses TRBV7-2 and TRBJ2-7; no reliable D call. Deletions cut 3 bases from V and 3 bases from J, with 9 bases between. Looked up from germline, CDR1 is SGHTA and CDR2 is FQGNSA. The CDR3 loop spans 13 amino acids.

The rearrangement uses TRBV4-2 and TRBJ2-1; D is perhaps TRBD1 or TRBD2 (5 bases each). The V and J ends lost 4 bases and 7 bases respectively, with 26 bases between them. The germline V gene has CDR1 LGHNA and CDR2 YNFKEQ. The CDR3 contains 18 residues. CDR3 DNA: TGTGCCAGCAGCCGAGAGCAAACCGCAGGGAGAACGGGGAATGAGCAGTTCTTC. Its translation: CASSREQTAGRTGNEQFF.

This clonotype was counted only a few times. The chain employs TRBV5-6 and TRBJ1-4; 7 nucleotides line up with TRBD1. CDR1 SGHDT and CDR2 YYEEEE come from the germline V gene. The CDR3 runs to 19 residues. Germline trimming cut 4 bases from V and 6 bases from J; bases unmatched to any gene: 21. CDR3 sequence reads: CASSAVRGTAWRMDEKLFF. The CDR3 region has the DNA TGTGCCAGCAGCGCTGTGCGGGGGACAGCGTGGCGTATGGATGAAAAACTGTTTTTT. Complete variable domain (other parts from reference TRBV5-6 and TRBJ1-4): DAGVTQSPTHLIKTRGQQVTLRCSPKSGHDTVSWYQQALGQGPQFIFQYYEEEERQRGNFPDRFSGHQFPNYSSELNVNALLLGDSALYLCASSAVRGTAWRMDEKLFFGSGTQLSVL.

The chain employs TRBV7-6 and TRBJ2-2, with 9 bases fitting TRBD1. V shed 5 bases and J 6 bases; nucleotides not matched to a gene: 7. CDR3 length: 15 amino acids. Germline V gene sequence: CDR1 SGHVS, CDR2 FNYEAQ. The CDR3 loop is CASSARDRDAGELFF. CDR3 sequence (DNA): TGTGCCAGCAGCGCCCGGGACAGGGATGCCGGGGAGCTGTTTTTT.

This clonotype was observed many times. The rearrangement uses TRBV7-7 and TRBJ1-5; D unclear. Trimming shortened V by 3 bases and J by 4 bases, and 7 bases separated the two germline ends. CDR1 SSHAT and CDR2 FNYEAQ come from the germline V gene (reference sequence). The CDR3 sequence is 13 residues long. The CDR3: CASSFGINQPQHF. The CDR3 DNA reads TGTGCCAGCAGCTTCGGTATTAATCAGCCCCAGCATTTT.

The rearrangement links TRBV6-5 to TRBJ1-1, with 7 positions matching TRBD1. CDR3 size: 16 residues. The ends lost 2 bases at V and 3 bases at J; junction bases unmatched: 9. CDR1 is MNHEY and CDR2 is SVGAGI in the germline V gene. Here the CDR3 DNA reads TGTGCCAGCAGTTACGGTAGGGGACAGACGTACACTGAAGCTTTCTTT. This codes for CASSYGRGQTYTEAFF.

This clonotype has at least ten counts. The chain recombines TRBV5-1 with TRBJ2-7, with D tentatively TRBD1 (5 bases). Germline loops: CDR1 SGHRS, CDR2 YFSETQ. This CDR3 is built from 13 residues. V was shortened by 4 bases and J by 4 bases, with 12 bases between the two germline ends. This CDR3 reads CASSHEPGYEQYF. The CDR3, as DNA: TGCGCCAGCAGCCACGAGCCAGGGTACGAGCAGTACTTC. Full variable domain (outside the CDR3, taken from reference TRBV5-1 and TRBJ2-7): KAGVTQTPRYLIKTRGQQVTLSCSPISGHRSVSWYQQTPGQGLQFLFEYFSETQRNKGNFPGRFSGRQFSNSRSEMNVSTLELGDSALYLCASSHEPGYEQYFGPGTRLTVT.

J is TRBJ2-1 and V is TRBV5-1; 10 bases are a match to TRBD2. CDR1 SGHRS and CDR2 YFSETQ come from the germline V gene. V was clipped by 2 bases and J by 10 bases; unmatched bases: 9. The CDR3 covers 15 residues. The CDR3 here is CASSFVERGGREQFF. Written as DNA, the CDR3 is TGCGCCAGCAGCTTTGTAGAGCGGGGGGGTCGGGAGCAGTTCTTC.

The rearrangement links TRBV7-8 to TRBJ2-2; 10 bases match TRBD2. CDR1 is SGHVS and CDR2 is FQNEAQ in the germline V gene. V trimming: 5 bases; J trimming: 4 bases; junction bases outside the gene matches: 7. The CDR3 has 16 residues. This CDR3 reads CASSPPTSGPTGELFF. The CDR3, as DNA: TGTGCCAGCAGCCCCCCGACTAGCGGGCCCACCGGGGAGCTGTTTTTT.

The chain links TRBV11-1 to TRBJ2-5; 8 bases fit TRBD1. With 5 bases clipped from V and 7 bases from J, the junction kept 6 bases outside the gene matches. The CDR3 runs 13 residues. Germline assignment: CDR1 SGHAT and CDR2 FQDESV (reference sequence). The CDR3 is CASSLGQGGTQYF. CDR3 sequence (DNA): TGTGCCAGCAGCCTTGGACAGGGAGGGACCCAGTACTTC.

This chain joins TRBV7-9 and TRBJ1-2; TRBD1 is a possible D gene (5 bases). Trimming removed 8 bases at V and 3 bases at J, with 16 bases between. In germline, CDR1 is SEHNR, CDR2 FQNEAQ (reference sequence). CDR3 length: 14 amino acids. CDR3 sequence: CASLRQGEDYGYTF. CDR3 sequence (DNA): TGTGCCAGCCTTCGGCAGGGCGAGGACTATGGCTACACCTTC.

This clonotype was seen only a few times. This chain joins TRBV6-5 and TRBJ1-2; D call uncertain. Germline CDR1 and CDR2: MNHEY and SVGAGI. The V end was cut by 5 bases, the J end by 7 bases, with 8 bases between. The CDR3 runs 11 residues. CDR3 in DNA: TGTGCCAGCAGTCATGGCGGTGGCTACACCTTC. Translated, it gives CASSHGGGYTF.

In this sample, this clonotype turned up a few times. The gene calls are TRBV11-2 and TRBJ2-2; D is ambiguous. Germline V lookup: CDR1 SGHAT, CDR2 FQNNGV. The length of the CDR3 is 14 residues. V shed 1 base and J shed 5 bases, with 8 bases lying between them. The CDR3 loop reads CASSLVMVTGELFF. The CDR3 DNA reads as TGTGCCAGCAGCTTAGTGATGGTTACCGGGGAGCTGTTTTTT.

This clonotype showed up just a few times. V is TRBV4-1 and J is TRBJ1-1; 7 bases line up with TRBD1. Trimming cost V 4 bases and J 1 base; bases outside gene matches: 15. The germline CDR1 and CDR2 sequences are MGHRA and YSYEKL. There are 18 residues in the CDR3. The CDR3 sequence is CASSLTKQGIGQNTEAFF. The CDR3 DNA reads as TGCGCCAGCAGCCTAACAAAACAGGGGATAGGACAGAACACTGAAGCTTTCTTT.

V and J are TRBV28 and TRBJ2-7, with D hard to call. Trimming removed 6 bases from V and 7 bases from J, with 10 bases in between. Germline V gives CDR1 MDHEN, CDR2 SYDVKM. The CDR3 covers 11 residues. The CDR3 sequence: CASRSIREQYF. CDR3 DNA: TGTGCCAGCAGGTCTATCCGGGAGCAGTACTTC.

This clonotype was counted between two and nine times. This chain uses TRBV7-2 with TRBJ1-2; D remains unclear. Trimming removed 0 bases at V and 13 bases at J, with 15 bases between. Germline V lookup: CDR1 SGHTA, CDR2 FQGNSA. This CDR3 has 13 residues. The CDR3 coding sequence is TGTGCCAGCAGCTTAGCTGGTTCATGGGGAATCACCTTC. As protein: CASSLAGSWGITF.

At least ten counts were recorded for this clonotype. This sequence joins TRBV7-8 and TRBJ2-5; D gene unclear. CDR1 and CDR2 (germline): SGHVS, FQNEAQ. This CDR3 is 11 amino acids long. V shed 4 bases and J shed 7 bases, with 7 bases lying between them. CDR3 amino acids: CASSSLGTQYF. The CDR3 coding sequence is TGTGCCAGCAGCTCCCTCGGGACCCAGTACTTC.

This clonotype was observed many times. Written as DNA, the CDR3 is TGTGCCAGCAGTGATGGAGAAATTCGGGACAGGGTTGTTTGGGGGGACTCTCAGCCCCAGCATTTT. Protein product: CASSDGEIRDRVVWGDSQPQHF. This sequence joins TRBV6-1 and TRBJ1-5, with 9 nucleotides matching TRBD1. V was clipped by 3 bases and J by 6 bases; unmatched bases: 27. This CDR3 has 22 amino acids. Germline CDR1 reads MNHNS; CDR2 reads SASEGT.

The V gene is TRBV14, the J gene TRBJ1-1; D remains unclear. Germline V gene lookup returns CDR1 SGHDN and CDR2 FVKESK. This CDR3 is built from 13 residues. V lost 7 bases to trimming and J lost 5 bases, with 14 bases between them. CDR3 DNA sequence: TGTGCCAGCACCAGAGGGAGCGGGACTGAAGCTTTCTTT. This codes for CASTRGSGTEAFF.

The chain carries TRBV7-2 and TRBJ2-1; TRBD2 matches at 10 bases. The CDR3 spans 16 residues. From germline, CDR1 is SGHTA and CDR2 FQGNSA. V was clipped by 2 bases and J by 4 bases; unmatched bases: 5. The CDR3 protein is CASSLHSGGGYNEQFF. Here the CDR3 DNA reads TGTGCCAGCAGCTTACACAGCGGGGGGGGATACAATGAGCAGTTCTTC.

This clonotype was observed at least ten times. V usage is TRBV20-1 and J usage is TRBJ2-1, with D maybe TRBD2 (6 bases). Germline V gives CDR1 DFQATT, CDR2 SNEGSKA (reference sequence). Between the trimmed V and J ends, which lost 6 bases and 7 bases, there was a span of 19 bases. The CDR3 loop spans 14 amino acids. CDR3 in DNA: TGCAGTGCGACTTCTAGCGCCGTCCGGAATGAGCAGTTCTTC. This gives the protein CSATSSAVRNEQFF.

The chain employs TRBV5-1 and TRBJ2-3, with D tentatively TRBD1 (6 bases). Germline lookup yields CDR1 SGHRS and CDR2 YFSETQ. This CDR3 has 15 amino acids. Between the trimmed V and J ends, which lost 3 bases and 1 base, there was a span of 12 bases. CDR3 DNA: TGCGCCAGCAGCTCGCAGGGGTTGGGCACAGATACGCAGTATTTT. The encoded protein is CASSSQGLGTDTQYF.

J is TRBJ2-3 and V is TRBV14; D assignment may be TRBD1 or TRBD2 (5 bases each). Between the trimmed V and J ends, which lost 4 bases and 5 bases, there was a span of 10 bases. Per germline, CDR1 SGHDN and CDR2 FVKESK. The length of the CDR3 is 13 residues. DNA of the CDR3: TGTGCCAGCAGCCTGGGGGATGTAGATACGCAGTATTTT. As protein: CASSLGDVDTQYF.

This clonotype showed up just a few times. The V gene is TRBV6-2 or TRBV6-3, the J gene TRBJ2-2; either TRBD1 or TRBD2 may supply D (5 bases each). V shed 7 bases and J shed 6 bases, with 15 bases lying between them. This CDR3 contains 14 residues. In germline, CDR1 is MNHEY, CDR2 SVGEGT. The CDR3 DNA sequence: TGTGCCAGCACCGCTCATCGGGGCCCCGGGGAGCTGTTTTTT. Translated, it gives CASTAHRGPGELFF.

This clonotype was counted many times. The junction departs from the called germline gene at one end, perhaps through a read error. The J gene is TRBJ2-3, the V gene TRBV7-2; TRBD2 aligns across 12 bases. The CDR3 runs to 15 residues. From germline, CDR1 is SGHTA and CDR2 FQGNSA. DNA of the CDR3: TGTGCCACCAGCCGGACTAGCGGGGACGCAGATACGCAGTATTTT. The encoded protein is CATSRTSGDADTQYF.

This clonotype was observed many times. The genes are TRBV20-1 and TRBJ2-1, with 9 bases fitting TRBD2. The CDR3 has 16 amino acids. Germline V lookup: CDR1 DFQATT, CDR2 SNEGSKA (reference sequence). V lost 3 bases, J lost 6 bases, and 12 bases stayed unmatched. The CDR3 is CSASPYPLAGTNEQFF. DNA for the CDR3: TGCAGTGCTAGTCCTTACCCTCTAGCGGGGACCAATGAGCAGTTCTTC.

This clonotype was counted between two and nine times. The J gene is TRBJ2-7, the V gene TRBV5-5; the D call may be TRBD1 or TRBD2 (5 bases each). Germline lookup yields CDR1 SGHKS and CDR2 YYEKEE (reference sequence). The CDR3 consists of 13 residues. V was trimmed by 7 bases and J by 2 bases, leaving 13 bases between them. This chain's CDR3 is CASGSQGPYEQYF. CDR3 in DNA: TGTGCCAGCGGATCTCAGGGACCCTACGAGCAGTACTTC.

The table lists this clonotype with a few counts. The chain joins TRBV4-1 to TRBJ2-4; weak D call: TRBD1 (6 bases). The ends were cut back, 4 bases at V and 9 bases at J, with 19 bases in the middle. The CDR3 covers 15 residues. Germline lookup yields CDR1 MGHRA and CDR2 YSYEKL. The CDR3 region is CASSPGPSGVGIQYF. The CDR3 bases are TGCGCCAGCAGCCCTGGGCCCTCAGGGGTAGGCATTCAGTACTTC.